Each of the 18 T cell receptor beta chains below was sequenced from the same sample in a study of blood T cell repertoires in COVID-19. Using immunoSEQ multiplex PCR, the repertoire was profiled, and TCRdb retains in-frame clones only, with some absent. The table includes approximately 70,000 clones, around 90% detected once. Sequencing was performed on peripheral blood. Receptors were obtained from a man between 40 and 49 years old with COVID-19, enrolled during active disease.

This rearrangement joins TRBV3-1 (or the pseudogene TRBV3-2) to TRBJ2-2; D not certain. The V gene's germline CDR1 is LGHDT and CDR2 YNNKEL (reference sequence). This CDR3 has 13 residues. The ends were cut back, 4 bases at V and 3 bases at J, with 6 bases in the middle. CDR3: CASSPSYTGELFF. The DNA for the CDR3 is TGTGCCAGCAGCCCCTCTTACACCGGGGAGCTGTTTTTT.

V usage is TRBV5-1 and J usage is TRBJ2-7; D possibly corresponds to TRBD2 (6 bases). V gave up 3 bases and J gave up 5 bases, with 15 bases separating them. The CDR3 runs 14 residues. Germline CDR1 reads SGHRS; CDR2 reads YFSETQ. This CDR3 reads CASSWGTVGDEQYF. The CDR3 nucleotides are TGCGCCAGCAGCTGGGGGACTGTTGGCGACGAGCAGTACTTC.

The chain combines TRBV19 with TRBJ1-4, with D maybe TRBD1 (5 bases). The V gene lost 3 bases and the J gene lost 3 bases, with 8 bases spanning the gap. There are 14 residues in the CDR3. Looked up from germline, CDR1 is LNHDA and CDR2 is SQIVND (reference sequence). CDR3 sequence: CASSIGRANEKLFF. DNA of the CDR3: TGTGCCAGTAGTATTGGCAGGGCTAATGAAAAACTGTTTTTT.

The chain couples TRBV30 to TRBJ1-5; D possibly corresponds to TRBD1 (6 bases). With 0 bases removed from V and 0 bases from J, the gap between germline ends came to 18 bases. The germline CDR1 and CDR2 sequences are GTSNPN and SVGIG (reference sequence). This CDR3 region has 18 residues. The CDR3 reads CAWSVPVDSPYSNQPQHF. DNA for the CDR3: TGTGCCTGGAGTGTACCCGTGGACAGCCCATATAGCAATCAGCCCCAGCATTTT.

This sequence joins TRBV30 and TRBJ2-5; possible D gene TRBD1, 5 bases. This CDR3 is 12 amino acids long. Germline assignment: CDR1 GTSNPN and CDR2 SVGIG (reference sequence). V lost 7 bases to trimming and J lost 6 bases, with 15 bases between them. CDR3 loop: CASRRGEKTQYF. DNA of the CDR3: TGTGCCTCCCGTAGGGGTGAAAAGACCCAGTACTTC.

This chain joins TRBV3-1 (or the pseudogene TRBV3-2) and TRBJ2-1; D not resolved. The CDR3 length is 12 residues. Germline V gives CDR1 LGHDT, CDR2 YNNKEL (reference sequence). The V gene lost 3 bases and the J gene lost 15 bases, with 15 bases spanning the gap. The CDR3 is CASSHPSDKSFF. The CDR3 region has the DNA TGTGCCAGCAGCCATCCGTCAGACAAGTCGTTCTTC.

The V gene is TRBV9, the J gene TRBJ2-5; 15 bases are a match to TRBD2. Trimming cost V 3 bases and J 2 bases; bases outside gene matches: 2. Germline values: CDR1 SGDLS, CDR2 YYNGEE. The CDR3 is made up of 16 amino acids. DNA for the CDR3: TGTGCCAGCAGCGAGGGACTAGCGGGGGGACAAGAGACCCAGTACTTC. It is translated as CASSEGLAGGQETQYF.

The chain couples TRBV15 to TRBJ1-3, with a weak D call TRBD1 (5 bases). The CDR3 is 17 amino acids. The V and J ends lost 8 bases and 5 bases respectively, with 25 bases between them. Germline loops: CDR1 LNHNV, CDR2 YYDKDF (reference sequence). The CDR3 sequence is CATAETADKALRNTIYF. The CDR3 DNA sequence: TGTGCCACCGCGGAGACAGCTGATAAAGCTCTCCGAAACACCATATATTTT.

This clone appeared a single time. The V and J genes are TRBV27 and TRBJ2-5; D perhaps matches TRBD2 (7 bases). Trimming stripped 3 bases from V and 0 bases from J, with 11 bases between. The CDR3 consists of 15 residues. CDR1 is MNHEY and CDR2 is SMNVEV in the germline V gene (reference sequence). The CDR3 here is CASSLRGPYQETQYF. As DNA, the CDR3 is TGTGCCAGCAGTTTGCGGGGGCCGTACCAAGAGACCCAGTACTTC.

This clone came up once. V gene TRBV28 combines with J gene TRBJ1-4; D uncertain. This CDR3 spans 11 amino acids. V shed 3 bases and J shed 8 bases, with 4 bases lying between them. Germline-derived CDR1 and CDR2 are MDHEN and SYDVKM. The CDR3 DNA is TGTGCCAGCAGTTTCCGGGAAAAACTGTTTTTT. Translated: CASSFREKLFF.

CDR3 DNA sequence: TGTGCCAGCAGCCCTGACGGGAGCAATCAGCCCCAGCATTTT. Protein: CASSPDGSNQPQHF. V usage is TRBV11-2 and J usage is TRBJ1-5; D is unclear. The CDR3 totals 14 residues. Trimming cost V 5 bases and J 1 base, with 9 bases left between them. Germline V gives CDR1 SGHAT, CDR2 FQNNGV.

The chain links TRBV9 to TRBJ1-2, with 10 nucleotides matching TRBD1. V lost 4 bases to trimming and J lost 6 bases; unmatched junction nucleotides: 12. The CDR3 consists of 16 residues. Germline V CDR1 and CDR2: SGDLS, YYNGEE. CDR3 protein: CASSSPGPDRGNGYTF. CDR3 DNA sequence: TGTGCCAGCAGCTCCCCGGGCCCGGACAGGGGGAATGGCTACACCTTC.

V gene TRBV4-1 combines with J gene TRBJ2-1; 8 bases map to TRBD1. There are 16 residues in the CDR3. Trimming removed 1 base from V and 3 bases from J; junction bases left unmatched: 5. Germline CDR1 is MGHRA and CDR2 is YSYEKL. DNA of the CDR3: TGCGCCAGCAGCCAAGGGGCCAGGGGGCGCTACAATGAGCAGTTCTTC. This translates into CASSQGARGRYNEQFF.

The J gene is TRBJ1-1, the V gene TRBV6-5; D is possibly TRBD1 (5 bases). V dropped 0 bases and J dropped 11 bases, with 10 bases sitting between them. There are 12 residues in the CDR3. Per the germline V gene, CDR1 is MNHEY and CDR2 is SVGAGI. This CDR3 is CASSYSGGRAFF. The CDR3 region has the DNA TGTGCCAGCAGTTACTCGGGGGGTCGGGCTTTCTTT.

The V gene is TRBV6-6, the J gene TRBJ2-2; TRBD1 might be the D (5 bases). Trimming shortened V by 6 bases and J by 1 base, and 12 bases separated the two germline ends. From germline, CDR1 is MNHNY and CDR2 SVGAGI (reference sequence). CDR3 length equals 15 residues. CDR3 in amino acids: CASSYGHQNTGELFF. The CDR3 DNA reads as TGTGCCAGCAGCTACGGACACCAGAACACCGGGGAGCTGTTTTTT.

The J gene is TRBJ2-1, the V gene TRBV5-1; 7 bases fit TRBD1. This CDR3 is 15 amino acids long. V lost 2 bases and J lost 4; bases outside the gene matches: 6. Germline V gives CDR1 SGHRS, CDR2 YFSETQ. The CDR3 region has the DNA TGCGCCAGCAGCTTTACAGGGGATAGGTACAATGAGCAGTTCTTC. This sequence encodes CASSFTGDRYNEQFF.

This chain joins TRBV19 and TRBJ2-5; 10 bases align to TRBD1. Trimming cost V 1 base and J 4 bases; bases outside gene matches: 0. CDR1 LNHDA and CDR2 SQIVND come from the germline V gene (reference sequence). The CDR3 covers 14 residues. The CDR3 loop is CASSIGQGAETQYF. The CDR3 DNA follows: TGTGCCAGTAGTATAGGACAGGGGGCAGAGACCCAGTACTTC.

The chain has TRBV6-5 and TRBJ2-7; 7 bases are shared with TRBD1. The CDR3 has 13 amino acids. Germline CDR1 and CDR2: MNHEY and SVGAGI. The V gene end was trimmed by 6 bases and the J gene end by 2 bases; junction bases not matched to a gene: 4. CDR3 protein: CASSRDSTYEQYF. As DNA, the CDR3 is TGTGCCAGCAGCCGGGACAGCACCTACGAGCAGTACTTC.